The 14 T cell receptor beta chains reported below all come from one sample, sequenced in a study of blood T cell repertoires in COVID-19. Here immunoSEQ multiplex PCR was the method, and the copy in TCRdb shows in-frame clones only, minus some. The sample contains 230,000 or so clones, around four fifths of which appear only once. Source material: peripheral blood. The source of these receptors is a man aged 25-45 years with active or convalescent COVID-19.

This clone came up once. The conserved final phenylalanine or tryptophan is absent from the CDR3, which likely points to a read error. The DNA is omitted, as the CDR3 cannot be located on it reliably, and the CDR3 follows TCRdb's listing. The chain joins TRBV7-6 to TRBJ1-2. The CDR3 contains 10 residues when both ends are counted. Germline V lookup: CDR1 SGHVS, CDR2 FNYEAQ. The CDR3 loop reads CASTPDGRTL.

This clone has only a few counts. The J gene is TRBJ1-2, the V gene TRBV5-8; 11 bases are a match to TRBD1. The V segment lost 4 bases and the J segment 8 bases; nucleotides outside the gene matches: 10. This CDR3 is built from 15 residues. The V gene's germline CDR1 is SGHTS and CDR2 YDEGEE. This CDR3 reads CASSGFRDRGKGYTF. CDR3 nucleotides: TGTGCCAGCAGCGGATTCCGGGACAGGGGGAAAGGCTACACCTTC.

The chain carries TRBV7-2 and TRBJ1-2; possible D gene TRBD1, 5 bases. The CDR3 length is 14 residues. V lost 1 base and J 3 bases, leaving 9 bases between the germline ends. Per germline, CDR1 SGHTA and CDR2 FQGNSA. The chain's CDR3 is CASSLVGQHYGYTF. The CDR3 DNA reads TGTGCCAGCAGCTTAGTGGGGCAGCACTATGGCTACACCTTC.

The chain employs TRBV6-1 and TRBJ2-3, with a possible D match to TRBD1 (5 bases). Trimming stripped 4 bases from V and 0 bases from J, with 14 bases between. From germline, CDR1 is MNHNS and CDR2 SASEGT. The length of the CDR3 is 16 residues. The CDR3 sequence: CASSVGLGPSTDTQYF. DNA for the CDR3: TGTGCCAGCAGTGTCGGATTGGGGCCGAGCACAGATACGCAGTATTTT.

In DNA form, the CDR3 reads TGTGCCAGCAGCTTAGGCGGGTCCGGGGAGCTGTTTTTT. This sequence encodes CASSLGGSGELFF. The V call is TRBV7-2, the J call TRBJ2-2; maybe TRBD2 (5 bases). Between the trimmed V and J ends, which lost 1 base and 6 bases, there was a span of 6 bases. CDR3 size: 13 residues. CDR1 and CDR2 (germline): SGHTA, FQGNSA.

This rearrangement joins TRBV28 to TRBJ1-2; 8 bases are shared with TRBD1. There are 15 residues in the CDR3. Trimming at V came to 3 bases and at J to 6 bases, leaving 9 bases not matched to a gene. Looked up from germline, CDR1 is MDHEN and CDR2 is SYDVKM. CDR3 nucleotides: TGTGCCAGCAGTTTTAGGTGGACAGGGATGGATGGCTACACCTTC. Amino acids: CASSFRWTGMDGYTF.

The chain links TRBV11-2 to TRBJ2-7, with 7 bases fitting TRBD2. The CDR3 is made up of 17 amino acids. V lost 0 bases and J lost 2; bases outside the gene matches: 10. CDR1 SGHAT and CDR2 FQNNGV come from the germline V gene. The chain's CDR3 is CASSLDWGGWTPYEQYF. The CDR3 region has the DNA TGTGCCAGCAGCTTAGATTGGGGGGGTTGGACGCCCTACGAGCAGTACTTC.

The chain combines TRBV28 with TRBJ1-1; D possibly corresponds to TRBD1 (5 bases). Germline V gene data show CDR1 as MDHEN and CDR2 as SYDVKM. The CDR3 loop spans 10 amino acids. V lost 11 bases and J 5 bases, leaving 9 bases between the germline ends. This CDR3 reads CAQGWTEAFF. The CDR3 DNA reads as TGTGCCCAGGGCTGGACTGAAGCTTTCTTT. The whole variable domain, remainder taken from reference TRBV28 and TRBJ1-1, is DVKVTQSSRYLVKRTGEKVFLECVQDMDHENMFWYRQDPGLGLRLIYFSYDVKMKEKGDIPEGYSVSREKKERFSLILESASTNQTSMYLCAQGWTEAFFGQGTRLTVV.

V gene TRBV5-1 combines with J gene TRBJ1-1, with D uncertain. Trimming took 6 bases from V and 3 from J, leaving 18 bases between them. The CDR3 runs 15 residues. Looked up from germline, CDR1 is SGHRS and CDR2 is YFSETQ. As DNA, the CDR3 is TGCGCCAGCACCCTGAACCGGGTTTGGGACACTGAAGCTTTCTTT. Translated: CASTLNRVWDTEAFF.

The CDR3 region is CASSTNQAPSSYNEQFF. Here the CDR3 DNA reads TGTGCCAGTAGTACCAACCAGGCCCCCAGCTCCTACAATGAGCAGTTCTTC. This chain uses TRBV19 with TRBJ2-1; no definite D call. With 4 bases removed from V and 0 bases from J, the gap between germline ends came to 16 bases. The germline V gene encodes CDR1 LNHDA and CDR2 SQIVND (reference sequence). The CDR3 covers 17 residues.

The chain has TRBV27 and TRBJ2-3; D unclear. Germline assignment: CDR1 MNHEY and CDR2 SMNVEV (reference sequence). The CDR3 loop spans 19 amino acids. The V gene lost 5 bases and the J gene lost 3 bases, with 27 bases spanning the gap. The CDR3 bases are TGTGCCAGCAGTCTCCTATCCGGGTCTCCCACCTCCGCTACAGATACGCAGTATTTT. Amino acid sequence: CASSLLSGSPTSATDTQYF.

This clone appeared a single time. The chain uses TRBV18 and TRBJ1-5, with D perhaps matching TRBD1 (6 bases). Trimming stripped 4 bases from V and 4 bases from J, with 14 bases between. CDR3 length: 15 amino acids. Germline V lookup: CDR1 KGHSH, CDR2 LQKENI. The CDR3 sequence is CASSLVRGENQPQHF. The CDR3 DNA sequence: TGTGCCAGCTCACTAGTCAGGGGTGAGAATCAGCCCCAGCATTTT.

The V gene is TRBV4-2, the J gene TRBJ2-7, with TRBD1 matching 11 bases. CDR3 length equals 17 residues. Unmatched junction bases numbered 14, after V lost 6 bases and J lost 4 bases. CDR1 and CDR2 (germline): LGHNA, YNFKEQ. This chain's CDR3 is CASSSQDSGQGAYEQYF. The CDR3, as DNA: TGTGCCAGCAGTAGCCAAGATAGTGGACAGGGGGCGTACGAGCAGTACTTC.

The genes are TRBV5-1 and TRBJ2-7, with D possibly being TRBD2 (7 bases). Germline V gene data show CDR1 as SGHRS and CDR2 as YFSETQ. The CDR3 has 13 residues. V dropped 4 bases and J dropped 6 bases, with 14 bases sitting between them. CDR3 nucleotide sequence: TGCGCCAGCAGCGCGGTGGGGGGGCCCGAGCAGTACTTC. Translation: CASSAVGGPEQYF.